Included here is one T cell receptor beta chain sequence, with context. Germline CDR1 SGHAT, CDR2 FQNNGV. V lost 8 bases and J 7 bases, leaving 14 bases between the germline ends. The CDR3 is 12 residues long. The sample originates from a study of blood T cell repertoires in COVID-19. Study-level background: T cells, B-cell-depleted T cells, or PBMCs provided the cDNA or gDNA that served as material.

Authors' data handling: Amplifying reference gene primers gave estimates of nucleated cell counts. The protocol was immunoSEQ multiplex PCR, while the TCRdb copy is restricted to in-frame clones and leaves out a portion. The D gene and trimming were derived from the DNA, and the V and J assignments and clone size from that table. Here the sample spans just over 150,000 clones, 82% being singletons. The chain combines TRBV11-2 with TRBJ2-5; D not resolved. The specimen was peripheral blood. The source is a woman between 40 and 55 years old with COVID-19, enrolled during active disease. The CDR3 loop is CASCSGEGTQYF. The CDR3 DNA reads as TGTGCCAGCTGTTCAGGCGAAGGGACCCAGTACTTC.